The present TCR beta chain was sequenced within a study of CD4 T cells in relation to SARS-CoV-2 and coronaviruses (dated by TCRdb to the early 2020s). In terms of the full investigation: The ViraFEST assay cultured PBMCs with antigen for nine to eleven days, then sequenced TCR beta CDR3s to find antigen-specific clonal expansions. An HIV-1 Nef peptide pool or a no-peptide culture served as the negative reference condition. Using patient-derived lymphoblastoid cell lines, the shared crossreactive spike epitopes were mapped to their HLA restriction. Memory CD4+ T cell crossreactivity between SARS-CoV-2 and common cold coronavirus spike proteins was assessed at the TCR clonotype level in the study. The Adaptive Biotechnologies TCR-sequencing kit was used for samples from three pre-COVID donors and for the naive versus memory experiments, whereas the other data were Illumina-based. A different, Illumina-based TCR-beta assay was used to sequence expansion assays from other donors in the study.

Receptor libraries were prepared by the immunoSEQ multiplex PCR assay. The original pipeline was this. During preprocessing, nonproductive sequences were removed, along with CDR3s that did not begin with C, did not end with F or W, or were shorter than 7 amino acids. Antigen-specific clonotypes were called with the MANAFEST web app, based on expansion relative to reference and other culture wells. To be counted as positive, a clone had to show significant expansion compared with the reference culture, at an FDR below 0.05, in 2 of 3 replicate wells. A further requirement for positive clones was significant expansion compared with all other tandem wells, along with an odds ratio above 5. Pairwise Levenshtein distance, computed with the stringdist R package after three terminal residues were trimmed from each end, was used as the measure of CDR3 homology. The clones in this table, taken by TCRdb from immuneACCESS, are in-frame only. Not every clone is retained; where verified, under half of the shortfall comes from an unresolved V gene, and the cause of the rest is unknown. The V and J calls and clone size were taken over from that table, and D and trimming were inferred from the DNA. Within this sample are approximately 20,000 clones, with roughly four fifths of them counted one time only. Of the sample, about 10% is held by the ten largest clones.

With regard to this clone: Its binding antigen is unknown. No base quality information exists; no much larger clone differs at one position.

The junction shows trimming of 3 bases on V and 5 bases on J, plus 13 bases between the germline ends. Looking up the germline V gene yields CDR1 KGHSH and CDR2 LQKENI. The CDR3 starts with the cysteine, ends with the phenylalanine, and has 14 residues. Only the CDR3 part of the read is kept: 42 bases, read in frame from the first base. The study at large found these results: Roughly 67% of donors had memory CD4+ clonotypes that crossrecognized SARS-CoV-2 and at least one common cold coronavirus spike. The study was limited by small numbers of patients and tested TCRs. Because the crossreactivity analysis focused on spike protein, crossreactivity against other viral proteins was not assessed. Crossreactive clones showed significantly weaker SARS-CoV-2-driven expansion than monoreactive clones, consistent with antigenic imprinting. Pre-pandemic and post-infection samples were not both contributed by any donor, so tracing of the source of pre-existing responses was limited.

CD4+ T cells from unexposed donors were collected before the COVID-19 pandemic (2011-2018). The EasySep CD4+ T cell isolation kit was used to isolate CD4+ T cells once the cultures had run for ten to eleven days. As cell numbers permitted, CD4+ T cells from unexposed donors were tested for reactivity to SARS-CoV-2 S and N and to four common cold coronavirus spike pools. Each well held a few million PBMCs cultured in IMDM containing about 5.3% human AB serum and 10 IU/ml IL-2. Half of the culture medium was replaced with fresh IL-2-containing medium on days 3 and 7. In general, every peptide culture condition was set up in three replicate wells. Leukapheresis product for the unexposed donors was purchased commercially. Ficoll-Paque PLUS gradient centrifugation was used to isolate PBMCs from either whole blood or leukapheresis product. PBMCs were either used fresh in the expansion assay or cryopreserved at -140 degrees C. The QIAamp Micro DNA Kit was used to extract genomic DNA from the CD4+ T cells.

The sequence links TRBV18 to TRBJ2-5; the D gene cannot be resolved beyond TRBD1 or TRBD2, each matching 5 bases. Sequenced sample: CD4+ T cells from PBMCs, cultured in vitro. This clonotype was obtained from a human donor in good health. The CDR3 reads as follows: CASSPPGPGETQYF. The DNA sequence reads TGTGCCAGCTCACCGCCGGGGCCCGGGGAGACCCAGTACTTC. The variable domain in full, with residues beyond the CDR3 obtained from the reference TRBV18 and TRBJ2-5 genes, is NAGVMQNPRHLVRRRGQEARLRCSPMKGHSHVYWYRQLPEEGLKFMVYLQKENIIDESGMPKERFSAEFPKEGPSILRIQQVVRGDSAAYFCASSPPGPGETQYFGPGTRLLVL.